This T cell receptor beta chain was sequenced in a study of control samples from healthy donors and cancer patients. Clones were read by immunoSEQ multiplex PCR, and TCRdb kept only the in-frame ones, dropping some. The sample has about 140,000 clones; 80% to 95% are singletons. Sequencing used blood. The sequence came from a man younger than 40 in good health.

The CDR3 bases are TGTGCCAGCAGTGAAAGAGAGACCCAGTACTTC. Its protein product is CASSERETQYF. V gene TRBV2 combines with J gene TRBJ2-5; no definite D call. Looked up from germline, CDR1 is SNHLY and CDR2 is FYNNEI. The V and J ends lost 2 bases and 4 bases respectively, with 2 bases between them. The CDR3 is made up of 11 amino acids.